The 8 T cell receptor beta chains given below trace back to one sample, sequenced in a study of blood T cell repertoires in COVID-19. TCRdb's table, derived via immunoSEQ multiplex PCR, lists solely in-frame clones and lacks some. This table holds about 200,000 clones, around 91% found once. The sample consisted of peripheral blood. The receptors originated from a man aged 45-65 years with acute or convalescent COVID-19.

The DNA of the CDR3 is TGTGCCAGCAGCTCGGGGAGCGGGAGGTCCTACGAGCAGTACTTC. This encodes CASSSGSGRSYEQYF. V gene TRBV6-6 combines with J gene TRBJ2-7; 9 nucleotides align to TRBD2. CDR3 length: 15 amino acids. V lost 6 bases and J lost 1; bases outside the gene matches: 7. The germline gives CDR1 MNHNY, CDR2 SVGAGI (reference sequence).

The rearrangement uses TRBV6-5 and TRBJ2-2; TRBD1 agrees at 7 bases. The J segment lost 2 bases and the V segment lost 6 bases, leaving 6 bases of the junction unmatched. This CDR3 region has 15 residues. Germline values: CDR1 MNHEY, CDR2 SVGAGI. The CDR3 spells CASSLTGRNTGELFF. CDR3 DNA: TGTGCCAGCAGCCTGACAGGGCGAAACACCGGGGAGCTGTTTTTT.

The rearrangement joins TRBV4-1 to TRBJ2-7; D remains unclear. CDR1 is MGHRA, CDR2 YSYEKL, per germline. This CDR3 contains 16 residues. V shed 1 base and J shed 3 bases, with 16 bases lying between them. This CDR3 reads CASSQAETYSIYEQYF. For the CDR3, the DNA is TGCGCCAGCAGCCAAGCGGAAACTTACAGCATCTACGAGCAGTACTTC.

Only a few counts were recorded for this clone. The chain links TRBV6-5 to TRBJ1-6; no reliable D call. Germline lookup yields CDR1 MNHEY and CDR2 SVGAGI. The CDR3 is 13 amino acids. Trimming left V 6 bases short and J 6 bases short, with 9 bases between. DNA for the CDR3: TGTGCCAGCAGCGAGTCAAGTAATTCACCCCTCCACTTT. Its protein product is CASSESSNSPLHF.

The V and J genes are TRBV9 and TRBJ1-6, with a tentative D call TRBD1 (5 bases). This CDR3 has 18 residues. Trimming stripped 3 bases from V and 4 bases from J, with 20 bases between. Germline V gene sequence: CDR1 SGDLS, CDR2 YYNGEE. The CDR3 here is CASSGSDKGNGYNSPLHF. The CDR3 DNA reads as TGTGCCAGCAGCGGATCGGACAAGGGTAATGGTTATAATTCACCCCTCCACTTT.

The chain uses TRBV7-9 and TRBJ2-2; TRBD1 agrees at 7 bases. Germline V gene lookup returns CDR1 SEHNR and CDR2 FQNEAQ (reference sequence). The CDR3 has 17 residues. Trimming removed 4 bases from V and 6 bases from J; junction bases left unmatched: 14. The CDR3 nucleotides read TGTGCCAGCAGCTCGGCCGACAGGGCCCCGGACCCCGGGGAGCTGTTTTTT. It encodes CASSSADRAPDPGELFF.

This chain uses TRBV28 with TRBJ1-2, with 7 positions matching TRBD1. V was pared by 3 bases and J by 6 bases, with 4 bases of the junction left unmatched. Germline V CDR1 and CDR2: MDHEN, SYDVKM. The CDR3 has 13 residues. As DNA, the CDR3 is TGTGCCAGCAGTTTTACAGGGGTTGATGGCTACACCTTC. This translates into CASSFTGVDGYTF.

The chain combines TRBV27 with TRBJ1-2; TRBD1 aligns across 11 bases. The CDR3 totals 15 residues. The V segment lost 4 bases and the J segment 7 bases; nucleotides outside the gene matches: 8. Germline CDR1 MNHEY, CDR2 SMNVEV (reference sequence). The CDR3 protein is CASSSSGQGVFGYTF. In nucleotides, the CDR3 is TGTGCCAGCAGTTCATCGGGACAGGGGGTTTTTGGCTACACCTTC.